These T cell receptor beta chains were read from a single sample in a study of control samples from healthy donors and cancer patients. Clones were read by immunoSEQ multiplex PCR, and TCRdb kept only the in-frame ones, dropping some. The repertoire includes around 140,000 clones, 92% of them detected once, and 5.5% sits in the top ten. Specimen: blood. These TCRs come from a man aged 18 to 29 in good health. Each CDR3 is given with its conserved first and last residue. A row's size may be missing; if present it is once, few, many or a size class.

clone size,V gene,CDR3 protein
-,TRBV9,CASSVAPGLAGTGELFF
-,TRBV10-3,CAISESAGGPLNEQFF
-,TRBV11-3,CASSLLTGTAYEQYF
-,TRBV30,CAWRATREQYF
-,TRBV19,CASSIPGSWYEQYF
once,TRBV11-3,CASSLDGGMNTEAFF
-,TRBV6-5,CASLAGGTNEQFF
-,TRBV7-4,CASSDRVRTNEKLFF
-,TRBV2,CASSGTGYEQYF
-,TRBV25-1,CASTWTGVYEQYF
once,TRBV5-6,CASSSDRVPAYGYTF
-,TRBV5-1,CASSRSVSDTGELFF
-,TRBV6-5,CASSLTSGVPYEQYF
-,TRBV12-5,CASAVGGAVTEAFF
-,TRBV5-1,CASSSPSYEQYF
-,TRBV7-9,CASSLPDRGYGYTF
-,TRBV9,CASSASWGADQETQYF
-,TRBV2,CASSQTDKQFF
-,TRBV5-4,CASSFSQGRTEAFF
once,TRBV13,CASSLRPGRGSPLHF
-,TRBV7-9,CASSLAIGANYGYTF
-,TRBV25-1,CASSVRGNGYTF
-,TRBV6-5,CASSYSQGPMSPLHF
-,TRBV6-5,CASRAGLSSYNEQFF
once,TRBV2,CASSPIETQYF
-,TRBV2,CASSTTTGPAGRELFF
-,TRBV3-1/TRBV3-2,CASSQGGYAGELFF
-,TRBV9,CASSVGSGPYTDTQYF
-,TRBV2,CASSGLAGGDTQYF
-,TRBV10-3,CAIRDSGGKETQYF
-,TRBV14,CASSQGGGYYEQYF
once,TRBV7-9,CASSLARHGTGNSPLHF
-,TRBV5-5,CASSLDLRGREQYF
-,TRBV6-5,CASSYSGYTDTQYF
once,TRBV24-1,CATSDGGAYNEQFF
-,TRBV4-1,CASSQVAGTNEQFF
-,TRBV27,CASARDGGAGSTDTQYF
-,TRBV21-1,CASSKGLWLRIDTQYF
-,TRBV2,CASSDQGVGYEQYF
-,TRBV29-1,CSVENPPRDSGKDEAFF
few,TRBV6-6,CASRPTSRDTEAFF
few,TRBV7-7,CASSSGGLGSGNTIYF
-,TRBV9,CASSVTDGGGSYNEQFF
-,TRBV7-9,CASSSGAPVMNTEAFF
-,TRBV15,CATSRASNEQFF
few,TRBV4-1,CASSSDNPGELFF
-,TRBV28,CASSSYRGPDYGYTF
-,TRBV6-1,CASSEPQGVGGYTF
-,TRBV6-5,CASVGNNYGYTF
-,TRBV11-2,CASSLGVENTIYF
-,TRBV5-1,CASSPPVGDGNTEAFF
-,TRBV2,CASSVLLGSYNEQFF